This T cell receptor (beta chain) was observed in a study of T cell responses to AZD1222 COVID-19 vaccine. This clone was seen just once. The CDR3 covers 15 residues. Trimming removed 4 bases from V and 3 bases from J; junction bases left unmatched: 5. Germline lookup yields CDR1 SGHVS and CDR2 FQNEAQ. Sequenced by immunoSEQ multiplex PCR; TCRdb stores in-frame clones only, minus some. The sample has roughly 150,000 clones; around 85% are singletons. This chain links TRBV7-8 with TRBJ1-1, with 10 bases lining up with TRBD1. The TCR sequence derives from an adult who received the AZD1222 COVID-19 vaccine. This sample comprised peripheral blood, obtained 28 days after the second AZD1222 dose. DNA for the CDR3: TGTGCCAGCAGCTCCCGACAGGGGGCGTACACTGAAGCTTTCTTT. This gives the protein CASSSRQGAYTEAFF.